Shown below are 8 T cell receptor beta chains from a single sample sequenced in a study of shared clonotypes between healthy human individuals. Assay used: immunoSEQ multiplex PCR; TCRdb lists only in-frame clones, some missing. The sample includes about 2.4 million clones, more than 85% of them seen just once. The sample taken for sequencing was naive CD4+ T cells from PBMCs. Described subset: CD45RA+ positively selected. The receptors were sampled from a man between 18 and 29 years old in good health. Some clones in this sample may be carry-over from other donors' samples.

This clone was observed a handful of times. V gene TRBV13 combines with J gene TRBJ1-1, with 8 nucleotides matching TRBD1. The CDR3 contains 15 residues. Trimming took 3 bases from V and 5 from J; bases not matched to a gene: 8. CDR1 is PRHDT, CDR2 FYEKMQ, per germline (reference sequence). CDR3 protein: CASSFARQGITEAFF. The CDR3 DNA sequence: TGTGCCAGCAGCTTCGCGAGACAGGGGATTACTGAAGCTTTCTTT.

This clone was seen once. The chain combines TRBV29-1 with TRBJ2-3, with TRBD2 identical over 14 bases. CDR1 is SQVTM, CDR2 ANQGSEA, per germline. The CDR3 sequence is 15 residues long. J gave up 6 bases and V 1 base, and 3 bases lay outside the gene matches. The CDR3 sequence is CSVEVGLAGEDTQYF. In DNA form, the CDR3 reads TGCAGCGTTGAAGTGGGACTAGCGGGAGAGGATACGCAGTATTTT.

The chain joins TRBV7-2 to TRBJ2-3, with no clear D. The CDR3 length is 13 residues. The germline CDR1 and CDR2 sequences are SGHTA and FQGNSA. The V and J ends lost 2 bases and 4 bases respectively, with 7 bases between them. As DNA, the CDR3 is TGTGCCAGCAGCTTATACGAGGCAGATACGCAGTATTTT. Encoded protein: CASSLYEADTQYF.

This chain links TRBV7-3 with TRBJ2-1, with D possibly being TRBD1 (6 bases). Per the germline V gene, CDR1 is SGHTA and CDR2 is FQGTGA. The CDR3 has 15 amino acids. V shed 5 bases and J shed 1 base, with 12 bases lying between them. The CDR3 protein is CASSAQGGSYNEQFF. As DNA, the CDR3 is TGTGCCAGCAGCGCCCAAGGGGGATCCTACAATGAGCAGTTCTTC.

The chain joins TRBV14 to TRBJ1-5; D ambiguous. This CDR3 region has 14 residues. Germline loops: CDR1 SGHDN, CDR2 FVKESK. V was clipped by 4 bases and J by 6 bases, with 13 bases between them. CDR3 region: CASSRTGVGQPQHF. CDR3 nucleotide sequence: TGTGCCAGCAGCCGTACTGGTGTTGGTCAGCCCCAGCATTTT. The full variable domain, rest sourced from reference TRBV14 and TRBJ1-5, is EAGVTQFPSHSVIEKGQTVTLRCDPISGHDNLYWYRRVMGKEIKFLLHFVKESKQDESGMPNNRFLAERTGGTYSTLKVQPAELEDSGVYFCASSRTGVGQPQHFGDGTRLSIL.

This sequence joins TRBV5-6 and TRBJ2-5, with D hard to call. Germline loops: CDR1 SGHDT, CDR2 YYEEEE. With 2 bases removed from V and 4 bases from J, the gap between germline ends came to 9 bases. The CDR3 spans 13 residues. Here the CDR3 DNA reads TGTGCCAGCAGCTTCATCCCCGGAGAGACCCAGTACTTC. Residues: CASSFIPGETQYF.

The CDR3 DNA reads as TGTGCCAGCAGCCCCGGGTCCCTGTTTGGCTACACCTTC. This translates into CASSPGSLFGYTF. The chain combines TRBV28 with TRBJ1-2; D is uncertain. The CDR3 has 13 residues. The V end lost 6 bases, the J end lost 7 bases, and 15 bases lay between the germline ends. From germline, CDR1 is MDHEN and CDR2 SYDVKM.

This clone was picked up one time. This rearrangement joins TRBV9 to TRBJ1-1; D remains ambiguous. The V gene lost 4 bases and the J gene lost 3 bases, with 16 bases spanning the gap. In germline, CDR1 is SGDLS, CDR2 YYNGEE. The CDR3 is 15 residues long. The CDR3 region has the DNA TGTGCCAGCAGCATTTATGGTCTGACGGACACTGAAGCTTTCTTT. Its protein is CASSIYGLTDTEAFF.